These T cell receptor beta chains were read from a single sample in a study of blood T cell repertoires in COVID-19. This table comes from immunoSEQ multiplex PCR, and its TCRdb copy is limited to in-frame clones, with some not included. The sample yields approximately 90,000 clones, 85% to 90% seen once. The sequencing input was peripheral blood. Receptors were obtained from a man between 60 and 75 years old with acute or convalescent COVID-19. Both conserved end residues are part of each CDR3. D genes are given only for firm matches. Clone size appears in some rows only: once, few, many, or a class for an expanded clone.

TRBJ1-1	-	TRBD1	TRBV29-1	CSVFQGGTEAFF	TGCAGCGTCTTTCAGGGGGGCACTGAAGCTTTCTTT
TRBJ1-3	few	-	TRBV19	CASRQPGFRAVGNTIYF	TGTGCCAGTAGGCAACCGGGGTTTAGGGCGGTCGGAAACACCATATATTTT
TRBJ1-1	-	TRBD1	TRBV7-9	CASSKDRGPSITEAFF	TGTGCCAGCAGCAAAGACAGGGGGCCGTCGATCACTGAAGCTTTCTTT
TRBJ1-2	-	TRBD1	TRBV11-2	CASRNRGLDGYTF	TGTGCCAGCAGAAACAGGGGTTTAGATGGCTACACCTTC
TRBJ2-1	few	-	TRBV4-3	CASSQDRVNEQFF	TGCGCCAGCAGCCAAGACCGCGTAAATGAGCAGTTCTTC
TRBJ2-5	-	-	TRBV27	CASSRDWEETQYF	TGTGCCAGCAGCAGGGACTGGGAAGAGACCCAGTACTTC
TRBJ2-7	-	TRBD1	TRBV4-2	CASSQEGQGVYEQYF	TGTGCCAGCAGCCAAGAGGGACAGGGGGTATACGAGCAGTACTTC
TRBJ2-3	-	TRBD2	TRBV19	CASSTGLAGLADTQYF	TGTGCCAGTAGTACGGGACTAGCGGGGCTGGCAGATACGCAGTATTTT
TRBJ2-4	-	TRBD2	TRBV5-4	CASSLAGQRGARFIQYF	TGTGCCAGCAGCTTGGCGGGACAGCGGGGGGCGCGGTTCATTCAGTACTTC
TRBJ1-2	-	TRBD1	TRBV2	CATFPGQGASGYTF	TGTGCCACATTCCCGGGACAGGGGGCGTCTGGCTACACCTTC
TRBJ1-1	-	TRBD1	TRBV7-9	CASSLRQGEDTEAFF	TGTGCCAGCAGCTTAAGACAGGGGGAGGACACTGAAGCTTTCTTT
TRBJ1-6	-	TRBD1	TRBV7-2	CASNLIFAGTGVAPLHF	TGTGCCAGCAACCTAATCTTCGCCGGGACAGGCGTTGCACCCCTCCACTTT
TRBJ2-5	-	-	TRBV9	CATTRGAGDRQETQYF	TGTGCCACCACCCGGGGGGCGGGGGATCGACAAGAGACCCAGTACTTC
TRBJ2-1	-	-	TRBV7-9	CASSYQGGSYNEQFF	TGTGCCAGCAGCTACCAAGGGGGTTCCTACAATGAGCAGTTCTTC
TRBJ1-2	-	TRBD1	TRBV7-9	CASSPGQGFYGYTF	TGTGCCAGCAGCCCAGGACAGGGGTTCTATGGCTACACCTTC
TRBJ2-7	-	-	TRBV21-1	CASRVTGYSYEQYF	TGTGCCAGCAGAGTCACGGGATACTCCTACGAGCAGTACTTC
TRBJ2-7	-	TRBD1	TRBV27	CASSFRGPDYEQYF	TGTGCCAGCAGTTTTAGGGGGCCCGACTACGAGCAGTACTTC
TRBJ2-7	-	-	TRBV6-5	CASSYNGFGYEQYF	TGTGCCAGCAGTTACAACGGTTTCGGGTACGAGCAGTACTTC
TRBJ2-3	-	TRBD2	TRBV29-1	CSGRLAGGLTDTQYF	TGCAGCGGACGACTAGCGGGGGGCCTCACAGATACGCAGTATTTT
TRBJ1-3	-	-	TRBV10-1	CASSDTLSGNTIYF	TGCGCCAGCAGTGACACTCTCTCTGGAAACACCATATATTTT
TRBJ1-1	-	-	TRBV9	CASSVVSTGEAFF	TGTGCCAGCAGCGTAGTTTCAACAGGTGAAGCTTTCTTT
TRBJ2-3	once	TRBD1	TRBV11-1	CASSSDRGKDTQYF	TGTGCCAGCAGCTCCGACAGGGGGAAAGATACGCAGTATTTT
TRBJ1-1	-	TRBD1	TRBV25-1	CASSTGTGGTEAFF	TGTGCCAGCAGTACCGGGACAGGGGGAACTGAAGCTTTCTTT
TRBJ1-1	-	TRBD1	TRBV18	CASSPGTGRLNTEAFF	TGTGCCAGCTCCCCAGGGACAGGGAGGTTGAACACTGAAGCTTTCTTT
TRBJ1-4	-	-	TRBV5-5	CASSWGDANEKLFF	TGTGCCAGCAGTTGGGGAGACGCTAATGAAAAACTGTTTTTT
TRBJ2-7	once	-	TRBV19	CASTQSGGQSYEQYF	TGTGCCAGTACCCAATCGGGGGGCCAGTCCTACGAGCAGTACTTC
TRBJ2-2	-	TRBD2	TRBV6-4	CASSLTSGGAGGELFF	TGTGCCAGCAGCCTGACTAGCGGGGGGGCCGGCGGGGAGCTGTTTTTT
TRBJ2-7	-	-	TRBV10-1	CASSESKGGVHEQYF	TGCGCCAGCAGTGAGTCGAAAGGAGGGGTGCACGAGCAGTACTTC
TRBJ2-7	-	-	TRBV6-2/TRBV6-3	CASSYGTYEQYF	TGTGCCAGCAGTTACGGGACTTACGAGCAGTACTTC
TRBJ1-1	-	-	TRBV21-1	CASSKGRGRYNEAFF	TGTGCCAGCAGCAAAGGGAGAGGGAGGTACAACGAAGCTTTCTTT
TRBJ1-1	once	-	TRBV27	CASYQGSTEAFF	TGTGCCAGCTATCAGGGGTCCACTGAAGCTTTCTTT
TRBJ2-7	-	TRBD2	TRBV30	CAWGLGTSYEQYF	TGTGCCTGGGGACTAGGGACTAGCTACGAGCAGTACTTC
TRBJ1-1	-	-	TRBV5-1	CASSLVRTTDMNTEAFF	TGCGCCAGCAGCTTGGTCAGAACCACCGACATGAACACTGAAGCTTTCTTT
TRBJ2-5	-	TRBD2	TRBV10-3	CAISLAGDETQYF	TGTGCCATCAGCTTAGCGGGAGACGAGACCCAGTACTTC
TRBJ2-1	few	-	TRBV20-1	CSASSPRGNEQFF	TGCAGTGCTAGTTCTCCCCGGGGCAATGAGCAGTTCTTC
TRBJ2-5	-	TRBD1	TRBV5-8	CASSKGQGHETQYF	TGTGCCAGCAGCAAGGGACAGGGGCATGAGACCCAGTACTTC
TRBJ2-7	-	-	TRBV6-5	CASSYAGEQYF	TGTGCCAGCAGTTATGCGGGCGAGCAGTACTTC
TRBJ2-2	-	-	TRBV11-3	CASSLSVQGGGELFF	TGTGCCAGCAGCTTGTCAGTTCAGGGAGGCGGGGAGCTGTTTTTT
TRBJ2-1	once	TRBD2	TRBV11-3	CASSLDGTRALNEQFF	TGTGCCAGCAGCTTAGATGGGACTAGAGCCCTCAATGAGCAGTTCTTC
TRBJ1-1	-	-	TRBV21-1	CAARGNTEAFF	TGTGCCGCACGGGGGAACACTGAAGCTTTCTTT
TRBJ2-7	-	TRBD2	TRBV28	CASSTWTSGSYEQYF	TGTGCCAGCAGTACTTGGACTAGCGGGAGTTACGAGCAGTACTTC
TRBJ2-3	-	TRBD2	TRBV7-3	CASSRTSGTDTQYF	TGTGCCAGCAGCCGGACTAGCGGCACAGATACGCAGTATTTT
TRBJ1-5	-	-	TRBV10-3	CAISESGGYQPQHF	TGTGCCATCAGTGAGTCTGGGGGCTATCAGCCCCAGCATTTT
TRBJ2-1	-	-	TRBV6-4	CASSDRTSGEQFF	TGTGCCAGCAGTGACCGGACATCGGGTGAGCAGTTCTTC
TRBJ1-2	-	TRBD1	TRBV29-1	CSVESGTDNYGYTF	TGCAGCGTTGAATCAGGGACAGACAACTATGGCTACACCTTC
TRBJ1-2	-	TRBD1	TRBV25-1	CASRADRGRVDYGYTF	TGTGCCAGCAGGGCGGACAGGGGAAGGGTCGACTATGGCTACACCTTC
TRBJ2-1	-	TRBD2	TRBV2	CASSRRGSTSGRFYNEQFF	TGTGCCAGCAGCCGCAGGGGATCCACTAGCGGGAGGTTCTACAATGAGCAGTTCTTC
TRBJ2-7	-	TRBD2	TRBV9	CASSVSSGASYEQYF	TGTGCCAGCAGCGTAAGTAGCGGGGCCTCCTACGAGCAGTACTTC
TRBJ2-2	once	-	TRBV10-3	CAISGGTSTGGELFF	TGTGCCATCAGTGGGGGGACATCGACGGGCGGGGAGCTGTTTTTT
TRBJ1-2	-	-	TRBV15	CATSGTYYGYTF	TGTGCCACCAGCGGGACATACTATGGCTACACCTTC
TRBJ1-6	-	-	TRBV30	CAWSVVVNSPLHF	TGTGCCTGGAGTGTGGTAGTTAATTCACCCCTCCACTTT
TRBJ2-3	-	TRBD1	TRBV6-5	CASSYGQGLDTQYF	TGTGCCAGCAGCTACGGACAGGGTTTGGATACGCAGTATTTT
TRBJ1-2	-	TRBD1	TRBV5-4	CASSFRGLQGGYTF	TGTGCCAGCAGCTTTAGGGGGCTTCAAGGGGGCTACACCTTC
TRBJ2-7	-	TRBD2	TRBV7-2	CASSPRGGRSYEQYF	TGTGCCAGCAGCCCGAGGGGCGGGAGATCCTACGAGCAGTACTTC
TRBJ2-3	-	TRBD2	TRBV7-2	CASSLLRGAVADTQYF	TGTGCCAGCAGCTTACTGCGGGGGGCTGTGGCAGATACGCAGTATTTT
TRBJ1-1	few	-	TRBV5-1	CASSLEQTGQKAFF	TGCGCCAGCAGCTTGGAACAGACAGGTCAAAAAGCTTTCTTT
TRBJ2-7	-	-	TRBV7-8	CASSVALTRRSYEQYF	TGTGCCAGCAGCGTAGCCTTGACTAGACGCTCCTACGAGCAGTACTTC
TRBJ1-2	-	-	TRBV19	CASSILREFYGYTF	TGTGCCAGTAGTATCCTCCGGGAGTTTTATGGCTACACCTTC
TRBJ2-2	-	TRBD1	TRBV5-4	CASSLEQGIGELFF	TGTGCCAGCAGCTTAGAACAGGGGATCGGGGAGCTGTTTTTT
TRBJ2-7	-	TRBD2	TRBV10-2	CASSESGVAGGYEQYF	TGCGCCAGCAGTGAGTCTGGGGTAGCGGGAGGGTATGAGCAGTACTTC